These T cell receptor beta chains were read from a single sample in a study of control samples from healthy donors and cancer patients. The protocol was immunoSEQ multiplex PCR, while the TCRdb copy is restricted to in-frame clones and leaves out a portion. The data show around 70,000 clones, 87% seen once. Sequenced sample: PBMCs. The source is a woman in her forties or fifties with head and neck cancer. The CDR3 runs from the conserved cysteine through the conserved F or W. D genes are given only for firm matches. Only some rows state a clone size, as once, few, many or a class for expanded clones.

TRBV4-2	TRBJ1-2	-	few	CASSQEPEIYGYTF	TGTGCCAGCAGCCAGGAGCCCGAAATTTATGGCTACACCTTC
TRBV4-1	TRBJ2-7	TRBD2	-	CASSPRDSGAYEQYF	TGCGCCAGCAGCCCCCGGGATAGCGGGGCGTACGAGCAGTACTTC
TRBV7-2	TRBJ1-5	-	-	CASSLDGAVRPQHF	TGTGCCAGCAGCTTAGATGGGGCAGTGCGGCCCCAGCATTTT
TRBV10-2	TRBJ1-2	-	-	CASSDKGTLLGTF	TGCGCCAGCAGTGATAAGGGGACTTTGCTTGGCACCTTC
TRBV3-1/TRBV3-2	TRBJ2-3	TRBD2	-	CASSHIQRGGTDTQYF	TGTGCCAGCAGCCACATACAGCGGGGAGGCACAGATACGCAGTATTTT
TRBV5-1	TRBJ2-7	TRBD2	few	CASSGAGGNYEQYF	TGCGCCAGCAGCGGAGCGGGGGGAAACTACGAGCAGTACTTC
TRBV27	TRBJ1-5	-	-	CASSLTGQGSNQPQHF	TGTGCCAGCAGTTTAACGGGGCAGGGTAGCAATCAGCCCCAGCATTTT
TRBV19	TRBJ2-7	-	-	CASRAGQRNTYEQYF	TGTGCCAGTAGAGCTGGACAGCGGAATACCTACGAGCAGTACTTC
TRBV14	TRBJ1-5	-	-	CASSYRDQPQHF	TGTGCCAGCAGCTACCGGGATCAGCCCCAGCATTTT
TRBV30	TRBJ2-3	-	-	CAWSVIGDTQYF	TGTGCCTGGAGTGTAATTGGAGATACGCAGTATTTT
TRBV7-2	TRBJ2-3	-	-	CASSPRPDTQYF	TGTGCCAGCAGCCCCCGGCCAGATACGCAGTATTTT
TRBV5-4	TRBJ1-2	-	-	CASSLFPYGYTF	TGTGCCAGCAGCTTGTTCCCTTATGGCTACACCTTC
TRBV6-5	TRBJ2-3	-	-	CASGRLGTDTQYF	TGTGCCAGCGGACGCCTCGGCACAGATACGCAGTATTTT
TRBV5-5	TRBJ1-4	-	-	CASSLGQPATNEKLFF	TGTGCCAGCAGCCTAGGACAGCCCGCAACTAATGAAAAACTGTTTTTT
TRBV14	TRBJ1-1	-	-	CASSQGGGVNTEAFF	TGTGCCAGCAGCCAAGGAGGGGGGGTGAACACTGAAGCTTTCTTT
TRBV7-9	TRBJ1-1	-	-	CASSPSGLEAFF	TGTGCCAGCAGCCCCTCCGGACTTGAAGCTTTCTTT
TRBV5-1	TRBJ1-4	TRBD1	-	CASSPGTGRGEKLFF	TGCGCCAGCAGCCCGGGGACAGGGAGAGGGGAAAAACTGTTTTTT
TRBV4-1	TRBJ1-6	TRBD1	-	CASSQDLQGAQTYNSPLHF	TGCGCCAGCAGCCAAGATCTGCAGGGGGCACAAACCTATAATTCACCCCTCCACTTT
TRBV2	TRBJ2-5	TRBD2	-	CASRRAPGAGRVETQYF	TGTGCCAGTCGGCGGGCCCCCGGAGCGGGGAGGGTGGAGACCCAGTACTTC
TRBV7-9	TRBJ1-1	-	-	CASSLSRGTEAFF	TGTGCCAGCAGCTTAAGCAGGGGCACTGAAGCTTTCTTT
TRBV27	TRBJ2-7	TRBD1	-	CAGGRDRRTLLYEQYF	TGTGCGGGGGGTCGGGACAGGAGAACCTTGTTGTACGAGCAGTACTTC
TRBV9	TRBJ2-2	-	few	CASSVAASGELFF	TGTGCCAGCAGCGTAGCTGCAAGCGGGGAGCTGTTTTTT
TRBV18	TRBJ2-7	TRBD1	-	CASSPLQGASYEQYF	TGTGCCAGCTCACCCCTACAGGGGGCGTCATACGAGCAGTACTTC
TRBV4-3	TRBJ2-7	-	few	CASSQDYSTYEQYF	TGCGCCAGCAGCCAAGATTACAGCACCTACGAGCAGTACTTC
TRBV2	TRBJ2-7	-	-	CASSEGGTYEQYF	TGTGCCAGCAGTGAAGGGGGGACCTACGAGCAGTACTTC
TRBV10-3	TRBJ2-1	TRBD2	-	CAISPSGGNNEQFF	TGTGCCATCAGTCCCAGCGGGGGGAACAATGAGCAGTTCTTC
TRBV20-1	TRBJ2-7	TRBD1	few	CSARQGPEQYF	TGCAGTGCCCGACAGGGGCCGGAGCAGTACTTC
TRBV18	TRBJ1-1	TRBD1	-	CASSPRVLGTGDLTEAFF	TGTGCCAGCTCACCACGGGTGTTGGGGACAGGGGATCTCACTGAAGCTTTCTTT
TRBV29-1	TRBJ2-5	TRBD1	once	CSVVGSNRGRETQYF	TGCAGCGTTGTAGGTTCGAACAGGGGCAGGGAGACCCAGTACTTC